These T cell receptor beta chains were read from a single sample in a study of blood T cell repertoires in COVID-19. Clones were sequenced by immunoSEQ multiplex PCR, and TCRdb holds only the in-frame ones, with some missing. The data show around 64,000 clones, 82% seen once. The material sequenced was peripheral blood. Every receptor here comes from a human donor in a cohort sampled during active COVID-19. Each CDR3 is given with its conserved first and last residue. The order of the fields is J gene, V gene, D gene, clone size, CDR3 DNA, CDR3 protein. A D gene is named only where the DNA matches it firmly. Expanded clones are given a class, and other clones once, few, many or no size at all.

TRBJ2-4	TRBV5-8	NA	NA	TGTGCCAGCTCGCTCAGGGGAACGGACATTCAGTACTTC	CASSLRGTDIQYF
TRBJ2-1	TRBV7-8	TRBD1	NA	TGTGCCAGCAGAAAAACCCGGGACAGGAGATACAATGAGCAGTTCTTC	CASRKTRDRRYNEQFF
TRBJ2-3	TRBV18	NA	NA	TGTGCCAGCTCACCAAGCCGCACAGATACGCAGTATTTT	CASSPSRTDTQYF
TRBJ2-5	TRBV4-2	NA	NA	TGTGCCAGCAGCCGGAGAGGGGAGACTAGGGGAGAGACCCAGTACTTC	CASSRRGETRGETQYF
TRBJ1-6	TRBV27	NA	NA	TGTGCCAGCAGTTTTACATCTTCACCCCTCCACTTT	CASSFTSSPLHF
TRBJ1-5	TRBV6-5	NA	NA	TGTGCCAGCAGACGACAGTTTAGCAATCAGCCCCAGCATTTT	CASRRQFSNQPQHF
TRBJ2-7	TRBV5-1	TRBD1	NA	TGCGCCAGCAGCTACCGGGACAGTTCCTACGAGCAGTACTTC	CASSYRDSSYEQYF
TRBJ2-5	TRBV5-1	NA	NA	TGCGCCAGCAGCCCAAACTCAGGGTTGTGGGGAGAGACCCAGTACTTC	CASSPNSGLWGETQYF
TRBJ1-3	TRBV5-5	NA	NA	TGTGCCAGCAGCTCGGGACTGAACTCTGGAAACACCATATATTTT	CASSSGLNSGNTIYF
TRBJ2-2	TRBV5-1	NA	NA	TGCGCCAGCAGCTTGGCCTCAGGGGTAACCGGGGAGCTGTTTTTT	CASSLASGVTGELFF
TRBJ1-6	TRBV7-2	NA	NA	TGTGCCAGCAGCTTTCGGCAGGGTGGTAATTCACCCCTCCACTTT	CASSFRQGGNSPLHF
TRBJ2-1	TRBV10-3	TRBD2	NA	TGTGCCATCAGCAACACGCGGGGGGGCTCCTACAATGAGCAGTTCTTC	CAISNTRGGSYNEQFF
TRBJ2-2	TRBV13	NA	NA	TGTGCCAGCAGCTTATCCCCGGGGACCGGGGAGCTGTTTTTT	CASSLSPGTGELFF
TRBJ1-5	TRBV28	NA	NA	TGTGCCAGCTCTTTAACTGGGAGGGGATTTGGTCAGCCCCAGCATTTT	CASSLTGRGFGQPQHF
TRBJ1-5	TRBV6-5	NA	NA	TGTGCCAGCAGCTCGGGAACACAACAGCCCCAGCATTTT	CASSSGTQQPQHF
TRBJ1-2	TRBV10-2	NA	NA	TGCGCCAGCAGTGAACAACAGCCCGACGATGGCTACACCTTC	CASSEQQPDDGYTF
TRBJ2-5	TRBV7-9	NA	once	TGTGCCAGCAGCTTGAAGGGGGAGAGAGAGACCCAGTACTTC	CASSLKGERETQYF
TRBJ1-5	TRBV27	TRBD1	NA	TGTGCCAGCAGCTCGGACAGGGGTTATCAGCCCCAGCATTTT	CASSSDRGYQPQHF
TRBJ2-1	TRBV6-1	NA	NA	TGTGCCAGCAGTGAAAGGAGGGGACCCTACAATGAGCAGTTCTTC	CASSERRGPYNEQFF
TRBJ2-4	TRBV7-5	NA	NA	TGTGTCAGAAGCTTAGGAAGGGGACAGGCTTTAGCCAAAAACATTCAGTACTTC	CVRSLGRGQALAKNIQYF
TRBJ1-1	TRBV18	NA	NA	TGTGCCAGCTCCCAAGGGACACGCACTGAAGCTTTCTTT	CASSQGTRTEAFF
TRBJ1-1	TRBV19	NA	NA	TGTGCCAGTAGTATCATCGCGGAGAACACTGAAGCTTTCTTT	CASSIIAENTEAFF
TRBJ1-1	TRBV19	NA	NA	TGTGCCAGTAGTAACCCCGGGACAATTCCTAACACTGAAGCTTTCTTT	CASSNPGTIPNTEAFF
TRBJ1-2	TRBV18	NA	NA	TGTGCCAGCTCACCAAGGCCGGTGGAGGGTGGCTACACCTTC	CASSPRPVEGGYTF
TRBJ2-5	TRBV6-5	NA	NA	TGTGCCAGCAGTTACTCGAGGGAAAAAGAGACCCAGTACTTC	CASSYSREKETQYF
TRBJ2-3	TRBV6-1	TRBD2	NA	TGTGCCAGCAGTGAGCGGCTAGCGGGGCTGACAGATACGCAGTATTTT	CASSERLAGLTDTQYF
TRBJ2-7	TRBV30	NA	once	TGTGCCTGGAGTGTACCCCCCGGATACAACAGCTACGAGCAGTACTTC	CAWSVPPGYNSYEQYF
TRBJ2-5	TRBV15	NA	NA	TGTGCCACCAGCAGAGGGGGGGAAGAGACCCAGTACTTC	CATSRGGEETQYF
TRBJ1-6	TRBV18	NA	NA	TGTGCCAGCTCACCACCGCCGACAGGATTTAATTCACCCCTCCACTTT	CASSPPPTGFNSPLHF
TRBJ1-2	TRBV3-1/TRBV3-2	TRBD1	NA	TGTGCCAGCAGCCTAACAGGACAGGATATCTATGGCTACACCTTC	CASSLTGQDIYGYTF
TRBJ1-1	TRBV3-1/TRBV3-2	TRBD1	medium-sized	TGTGCCAGCAGGATGGGACAGGGGGCTAACACTGAAGCTTTCTTT	CASRMGQGANTEAFF
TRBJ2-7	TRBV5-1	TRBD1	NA	TGCGCCAGCAGCTTGGGACAGGGACGTTACGAGCAGTACTTC	CASSLGQGRYEQYF
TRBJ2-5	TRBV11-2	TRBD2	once	TGTGCCAGCAGCCCTAGTAGAGTGCTAGCGGGGAAAGAGACCCAGTACTTC	CASSPSRVLAGKETQYF
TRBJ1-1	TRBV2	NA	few	TGTGCCAGCATGGCAGGGCAAGACACTGAAGCTTTCTTT	CASMAGQDTEAFF
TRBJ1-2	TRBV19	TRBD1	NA	TGTGCCAGTAACTCGGGACAGGGGGCAGATGGCTACACCTTC	CASNSGQGADGYTF
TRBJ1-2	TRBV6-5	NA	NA	TGTGCCAGCATTTCTGAAGGTTTGTCTTCGGGTGGCTACACCTTC	CASISEGLSSGGYTF
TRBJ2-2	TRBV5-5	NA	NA	TGTGCCAGCAGCTTCGATATAGGGTCTCAGGGAAACACCGGGGAGCTGTTTTTT	CASSFDIGSQGNTGELFF
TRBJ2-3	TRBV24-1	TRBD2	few	TGTGCCACCAGTGATTCCGGAAGCGGGGGGATTGATACGCAGTATTTT	CATSDSGSGGIDTQYF
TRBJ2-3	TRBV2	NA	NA	TGTGCCAGCAGTGGGCACAGGGTTTCTTCGAGCGAAACAGATACGCAGTATTTT	CASSGHRVSSSETDTQYF
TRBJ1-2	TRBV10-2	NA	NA	TGCGCCAGCAGTGACCCTACTGGTGGCTACACCTTC	CASSDPTGGYTF
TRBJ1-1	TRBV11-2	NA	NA	TGTGCCAGCAGCTTAGCACAGGCTGTCACTGAAGCTTTCTTT	CASSLAQAVTEAFF
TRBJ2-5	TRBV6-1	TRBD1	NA	TGTGCCAGCAGTGACAATCGTCTGGAGGACAGGGAGGAGACCCAGTACTTC	CASSDNRLEDREETQYF
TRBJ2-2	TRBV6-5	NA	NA	TGTGCCAGCAGGGCCCCTCAGGGCGCCACCGGGGAGCTGTTTTTT	CASRAPQGATGELFF